The present TCR beta chain was sequenced within a study of blood T cell repertoires in COVID-19. Study-wide context: PBMCs, B-cell-depleted T cells, or T cells provided the cDNA or gDNA that made up the material.

Some clones are missing from TCRdb's copy, which holds only in-frame ones; the method was immunoSEQ multiplex PCR. This table has some 450,000 clones, approximately 90% appearing once. V dropped 6 bases and J dropped 6 bases, with 21 bases sitting between them. CDR3 length: 14 amino acids. The V gene's germline CDR1 is SQVTM and CDR2 ANQGSEA. This clone was seen once. This sequence joins TRBV29-1 and TRBJ2-7; a possible D gene is TRBD2 (5 bases). The TCR was taken from a man aged 18 to 35 with COVID-19, enrolled during active disease. The sequencing sample was made of peripheral blood. CDR3 loop: CSVRIYGGRAEQYF. In DNA, the CDR3 is TGCAGCGTAAGAATTTACGGAGGTCGGGCCGAGCAGTACTTC.